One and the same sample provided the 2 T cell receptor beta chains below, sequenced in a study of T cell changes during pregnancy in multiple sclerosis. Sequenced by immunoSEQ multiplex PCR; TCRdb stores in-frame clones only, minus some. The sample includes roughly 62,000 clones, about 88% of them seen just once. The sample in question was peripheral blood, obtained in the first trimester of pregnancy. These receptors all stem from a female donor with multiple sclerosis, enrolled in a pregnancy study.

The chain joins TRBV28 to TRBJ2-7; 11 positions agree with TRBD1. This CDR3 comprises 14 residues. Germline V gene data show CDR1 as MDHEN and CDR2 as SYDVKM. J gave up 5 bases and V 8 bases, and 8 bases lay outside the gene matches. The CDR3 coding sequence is TGTGCCAGCCTCACGGGACAGGGGGTGAACGAGCAGTACTTC. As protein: CASLTGQGVNEQYF.

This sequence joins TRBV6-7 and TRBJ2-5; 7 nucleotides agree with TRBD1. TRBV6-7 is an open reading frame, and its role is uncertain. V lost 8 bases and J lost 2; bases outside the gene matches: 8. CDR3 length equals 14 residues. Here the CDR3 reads CASWKGAQQETQYF. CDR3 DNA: TGTGCCAGCTGGAAGGGGGCGCAACAAGAGACCCAGTACTTC.